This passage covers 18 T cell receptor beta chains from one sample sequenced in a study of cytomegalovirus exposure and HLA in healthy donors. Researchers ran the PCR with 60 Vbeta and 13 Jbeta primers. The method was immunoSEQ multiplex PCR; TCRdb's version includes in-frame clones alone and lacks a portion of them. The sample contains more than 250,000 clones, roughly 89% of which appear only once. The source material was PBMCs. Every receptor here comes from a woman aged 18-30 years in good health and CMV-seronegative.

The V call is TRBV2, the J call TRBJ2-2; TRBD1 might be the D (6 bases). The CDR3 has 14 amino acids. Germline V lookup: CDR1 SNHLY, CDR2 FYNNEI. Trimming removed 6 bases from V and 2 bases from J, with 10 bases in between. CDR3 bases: TGTGCCAGCAGCCAACAGGGTAACACCGGGGAGCTGTTTTTT. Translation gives CASSQQGNTGELFF. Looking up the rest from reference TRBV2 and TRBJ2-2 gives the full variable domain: EPEVTQTPSHQVTQMGQEVILRCVPISNHLYFYWYRQILGQKVEFLVSFYNNEISEKSEIFDDQFSVERPDGSNFTLKIRSTKLEDSAMYFCASSQQGNTGELFFGEGSRLTVL.

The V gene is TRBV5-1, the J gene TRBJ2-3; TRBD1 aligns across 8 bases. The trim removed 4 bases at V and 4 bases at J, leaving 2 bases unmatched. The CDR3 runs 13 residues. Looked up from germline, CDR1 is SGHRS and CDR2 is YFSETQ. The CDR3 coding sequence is TGCGCCAGCAGCGGACAGGGTTCAGATACGCAGTATTTT. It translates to CASSGQGSDTQYF.

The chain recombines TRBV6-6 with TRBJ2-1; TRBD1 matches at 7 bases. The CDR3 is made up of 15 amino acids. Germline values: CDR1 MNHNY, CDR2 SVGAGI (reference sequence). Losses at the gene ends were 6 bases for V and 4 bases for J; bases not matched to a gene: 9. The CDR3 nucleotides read TGTGCCAGCAGCAAAACAGGGGTTTCTTACAATGAGCAGTTCTTC. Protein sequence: CASSKTGVSYNEQFF.

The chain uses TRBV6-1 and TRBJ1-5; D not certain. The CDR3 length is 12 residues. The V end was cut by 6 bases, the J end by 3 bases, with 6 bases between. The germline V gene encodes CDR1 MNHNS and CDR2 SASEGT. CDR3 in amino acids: CASRAPNQPQHF. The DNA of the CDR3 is TGTGCCAGCAGAGCCCCCAATCAGCCCCAGCATTTT.

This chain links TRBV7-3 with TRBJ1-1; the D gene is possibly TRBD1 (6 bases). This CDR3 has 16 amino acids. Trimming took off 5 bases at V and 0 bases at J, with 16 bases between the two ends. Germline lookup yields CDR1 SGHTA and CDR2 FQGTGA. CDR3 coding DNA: TGTGCCAGCAGCCCTACCGGGACAACTATGAACACTGAAGCTTTCTTT. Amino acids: CASSPTGTTMNTEAFF.

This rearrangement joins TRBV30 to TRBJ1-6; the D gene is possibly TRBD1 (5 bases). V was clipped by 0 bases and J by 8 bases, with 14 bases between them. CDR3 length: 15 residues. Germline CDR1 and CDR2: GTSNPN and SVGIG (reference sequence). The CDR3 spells CAWSVNFGGYSPLHF. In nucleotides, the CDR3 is TGTGCCTGGAGTGTAAATTTCGGGGGTTATTCACCCCTCCACTTT.

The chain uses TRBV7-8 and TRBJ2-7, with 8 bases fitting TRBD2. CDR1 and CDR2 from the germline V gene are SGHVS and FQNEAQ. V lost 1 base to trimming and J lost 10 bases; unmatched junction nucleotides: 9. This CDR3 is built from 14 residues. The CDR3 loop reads CASSLGVLAGDQYF. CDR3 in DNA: TGTGCCAGCAGCTTAGGTGTTCTAGCGGGCGATCAGTACTTC.

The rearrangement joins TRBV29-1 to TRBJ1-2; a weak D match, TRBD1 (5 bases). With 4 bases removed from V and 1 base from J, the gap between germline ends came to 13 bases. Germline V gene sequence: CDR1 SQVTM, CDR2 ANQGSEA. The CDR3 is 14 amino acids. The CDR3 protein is CSVVWGSVNYGYTF. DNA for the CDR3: TGCAGCGTTGTTTGGGGCTCGGTTAACTATGGCTACACCTTC.

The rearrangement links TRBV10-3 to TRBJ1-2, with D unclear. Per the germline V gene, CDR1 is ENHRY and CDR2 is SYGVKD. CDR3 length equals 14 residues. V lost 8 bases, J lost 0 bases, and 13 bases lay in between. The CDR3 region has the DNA TGTGCCATCTCCGAGGGAGTCGCTAACTATGGCTACACCTTC. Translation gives CAISEGVANYGYTF.

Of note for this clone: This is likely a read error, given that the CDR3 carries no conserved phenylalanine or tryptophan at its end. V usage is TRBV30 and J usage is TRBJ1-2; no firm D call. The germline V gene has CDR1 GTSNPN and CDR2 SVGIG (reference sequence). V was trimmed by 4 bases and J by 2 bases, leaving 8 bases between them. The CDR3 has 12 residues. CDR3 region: CAWMRENYGYTL. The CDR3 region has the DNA TGTGCCTGGATGAGGGAAAACTATGGCTACACCCTC.

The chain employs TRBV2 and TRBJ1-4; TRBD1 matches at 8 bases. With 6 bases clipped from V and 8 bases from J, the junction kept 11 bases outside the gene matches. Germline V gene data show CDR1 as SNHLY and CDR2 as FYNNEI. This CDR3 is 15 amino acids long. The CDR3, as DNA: TGTGCCAGCAGCCTAGAGGACAGGGTAGGGGAAAAACTGTTTTTT. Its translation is CASSLEDRVGEKLFF. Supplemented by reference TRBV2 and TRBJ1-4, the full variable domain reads EPEVTQTPSHQVTQMGQEVILRCVPISNHLYFYWYRQILGQKVEFLVSFYNNEISEKSEIFDDQFSVERPDGSNFTLKIRSTKLEDSAMYFCASSLEDRVGEKLFFGSGTQLSVL.

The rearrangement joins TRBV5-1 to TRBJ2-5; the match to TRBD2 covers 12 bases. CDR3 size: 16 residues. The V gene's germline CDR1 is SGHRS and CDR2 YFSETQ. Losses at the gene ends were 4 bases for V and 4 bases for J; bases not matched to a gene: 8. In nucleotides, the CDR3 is TGCGCCAGCAGCCCTGGCCGGACTAGCGGGGTAGAGACCCAGTACTTC. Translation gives CASSPGRTSGVETQYF.

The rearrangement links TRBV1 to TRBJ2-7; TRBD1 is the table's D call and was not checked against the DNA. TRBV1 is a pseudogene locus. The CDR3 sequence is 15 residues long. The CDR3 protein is CTSSYNTGGYHEQYF. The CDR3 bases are TGCACCAGCAGCTATAATACAGGGGGGTACCACGAGCAGTACTTC.

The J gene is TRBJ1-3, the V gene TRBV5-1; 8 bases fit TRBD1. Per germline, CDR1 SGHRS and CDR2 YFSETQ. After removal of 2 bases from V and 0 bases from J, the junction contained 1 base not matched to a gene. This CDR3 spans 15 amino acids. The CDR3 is CASSFDRGSGNTIYF. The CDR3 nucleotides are TGCGCCAGCAGCTTCGACAGGGGCTCTGGAAACACCATATATTTT.

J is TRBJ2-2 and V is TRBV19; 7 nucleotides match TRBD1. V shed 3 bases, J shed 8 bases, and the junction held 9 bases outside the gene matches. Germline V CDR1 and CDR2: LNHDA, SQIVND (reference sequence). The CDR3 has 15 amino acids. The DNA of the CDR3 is TGTGCCAGTAGTATCAGTCCAGGGGGAGATGGGGAGCTGTTTTTT. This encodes CASSISPGGDGELFF.

The CDR3 coding sequence is TGTGCCTGGAGTGTGGGACTGAACTATGGCTACACCTTC. Amino acid sequence: CAWSVGLNYGYTF. The J gene is TRBJ1-2, the V gene TRBV30; TRBD1 is a possible D gene (5 bases). Deletions cut 0 bases from V and 2 bases from J, with 7 bases between. Germline V gene lookup returns CDR1 GTSNPN and CDR2 SVGIG (reference sequence). This CDR3 has 13 amino acids.

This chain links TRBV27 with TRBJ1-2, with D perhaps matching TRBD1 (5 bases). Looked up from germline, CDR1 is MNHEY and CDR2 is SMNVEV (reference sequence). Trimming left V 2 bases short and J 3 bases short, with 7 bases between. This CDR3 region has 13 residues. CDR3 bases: TGTGCCAGCAGTTTACAGGGTGACTATGGCTACACCTTC. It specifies CASSLQGDYGYTF.

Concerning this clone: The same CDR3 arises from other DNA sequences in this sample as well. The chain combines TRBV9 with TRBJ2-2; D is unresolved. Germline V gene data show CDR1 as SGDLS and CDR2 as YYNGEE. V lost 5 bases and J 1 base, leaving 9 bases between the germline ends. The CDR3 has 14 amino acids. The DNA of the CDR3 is TGTGCCAGCAGTGGCCCACAGAACACCGGGGAGCTGTTTTTT. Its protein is CASSGPQNTGELFF.